These T cell receptor beta chains were read from a single sample in a study of cytomegalovirus exposure and HLA in healthy donors. Profiling relied on immunoSEQ multiplex PCR, and the TCRdb table lists in-frame clones only, not all of them. The table counts 70,000 to 75,000 clones; about 3.8% lies in the top ten. Material for sequencing was PBMCs. These receptors all come from a female donor in good health and CMV-seropositive. Both conserved end residues are part of each CDR3. Fields, in order: J gene, V gene, D gene, CDR3 DNA, CDR3 protein. The D gene is left open where the match is weak.

TRBJ2-1 TRBV28 - TGTGCCAACAGACTAGGTGGGTCGTACAATGAGCAGTTCTTC CANRLGGSYNEQFF
TRBJ2-7 TRBV2 TRBD1 TGTGCCAGCAGAGGTCCGGGACAGGCCACCGAGCAGTACTTC CASRGPGQATEQYF
TRBJ2-5 TRBV11-3 TRBD2 TGTGCCAGCACCAACAGCGGGGGGGCCTTTGAGACCCAGTACTTC CASTNSGGAFETQYF
TRBJ1-1 TRBV5-1 - TGCGCCAGCAGCTTGTGGACACCGAACACTGAAGCTTTCTTT CASSLWTPNTEAFF
TRBJ1-1 TRBV5-1 TRBD1 TGCGCCAGCAGCTTGGGGGGGACAGGGGATCCCCAAGCTTTCTTT CASSLGGTGDPQAFF
TRBJ1-6 TRBV4-3 - TGCGCCAGCAGCCAAGATCTGAATAGGGGTGGAAAGACTAATTCACCCCTCCACTTT CASSQDLNRGGKTNSPLHF
TRBJ2-7 TRBV11-3 - TGTGCCAGCAGCTTAGTTCAGGGCTCCTACGAGCAGTACTTC CASSLVQGSYEQYF
TRBJ1-2 TRBV19 TRBD1 TGTGCCAGTAGTTTCGGACAGGTCTATGGCTACACCTTC CASSFGQVYGYTF
TRBJ1-2 TRBV13 TRBD1 TGTGCCAGCAGCTTAGCAGGGACAGGGAAGGGCTACACCTTC CASSLAGTGKGYTF
TRBJ2-7 TRBV7-9 TRBD2 TGTGCCAGCAGCTTAGGAGCGGGGAGCTCCTACGAGCAGTACTTC CASSLGAGSSYEQYF
TRBJ1-5 TRBV18 TRBD1 TGTGCCAGCTCACACTCCGGACAGGGGCCTCCGGTGGGGCAGCCCCAGCATTTT CASSHSGQGPPVGQPQHF
TRBJ1-6 TRBV7-2 TRBD1 TGTGCCAGCAGCCGTGACAGGGGCCGGGAGTCACCCCTCCACTTT CASSRDRGRESPLHF
TRBJ2-1 TRBV7-6 TRBD2 TGTGCCAGCAGCCCCTGGACTAGCGGGGGTAATGAGCAGTTCTTC CASSPWTSGGNEQFF
TRBJ2-1 TRBV9 TRBD2 TGTGCCAGCAGCGCCCCTAGCGGGAGGGCGATTAATGAGCAGTTCTTC CASSAPSGRAINEQFF
TRBJ2-3 TRBV9 TRBD2 TGTGCCAGCAGCCCTTACGGACTAGCGGATACAGATACGCAGTATTTT CASSPYGLADTDTQYF
TRBJ2-7 TRBV6-1 TRBD2 TGTGCCACACTTCGCGGGGGGAGCTCCTACGAGCAGTACTTC CATLRGGSSYEQYF
TRBJ2-1 TRBV18 TRBD1 TGTGCCAGCTCACCACCAACCCGGGACAGACAGTTCTTC CASSPPTRDRQFF
TRBJ2-3 TRBV18 TRBD2 TGTGCCAGCTCAGGCTCTAGCGGGGGGGCCACAGATACGCAGTATTTT CASSGSSGGATDTQYF
TRBJ2-3 TRBV13 - TGTGCCAGCAGCCCGGGACACAGCACAGATACGCAGTATTTT CASSPGHSTDTQYF
TRBJ2-5 TRBV5-1 TRBD2 TGCGCCAGCAGCCCGGGACTAGCGGGGGGAGACCAAGAGACCCAGTACTTC CASSPGLAGGDQETQYF
TRBJ1-5 TRBV5-1 - TGCGCCAGCAGCTTGGAAGGACACCCAAATCAGCCCCAGCATTTT CASSLEGHPNQPQHF
TRBJ2-4 TRBV6-5 - TGTGCCAGCAGTTACTCCCGGGGTGGCAAAAACATTCAGTACTTC CASSYSRGGKNIQYF